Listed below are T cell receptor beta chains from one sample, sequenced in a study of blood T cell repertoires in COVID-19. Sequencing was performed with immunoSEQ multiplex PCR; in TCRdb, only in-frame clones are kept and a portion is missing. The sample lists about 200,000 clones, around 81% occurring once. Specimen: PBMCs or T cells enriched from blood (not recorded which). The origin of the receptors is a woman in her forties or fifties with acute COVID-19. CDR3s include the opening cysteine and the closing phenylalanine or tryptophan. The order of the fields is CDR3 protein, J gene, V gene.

CATSDYRDRRIYGYTF	TRBJ1-2	TRBV24-1
CASSRPGRLDTQYF	TRBJ2-3	TRBV3-1/TRBV3-2
CASSHMDSSNQPQHF	TRBJ1-5	TRBV4-1
CASSMNRGYEQYF	TRBJ2-7	TRBV19
CASSLDLREGREQYF	TRBJ2-7	TRBV11-2
CASSLGQLTGELFF	TRBJ2-2	TRBV11-2
CASSEVLLAGDSYEQYF	TRBJ2-7	TRBV6-1
CASRAGGADTQYF	TRBJ2-3	TRBV6-5
CASSQVRGPQDTQYF	TRBJ2-3	TRBV7-2
CASSIIDSAGSTDTQYF	TRBJ2-3	TRBV19
CANHDRVNSPLHF	TRBJ1-6	TRBV2
CAISSPGNSETQYF	TRBJ2-5	TRBV10-3
CASMGQGAGEQYF	TRBJ2-7	TRBV19
CASSQTGAGHYGYTF	TRBJ1-2	TRBV28
CASSQEQDSNQPQHF	TRBJ1-5	TRBV4-1
CASSHRDGRDNSPLHF	TRBJ1-6	TRBV4-3
CASSLRQGNPSTDTQYF	TRBJ2-3	TRBV5-1
CASRRNGYTF	TRBJ1-2	TRBV27
CASSPLGASGVGAPETQYF	TRBJ2-5	TRBV3-1/TRBV3-2
CASSLIPGDQETQYF	TRBJ2-5	TRBV7-6
CASVRGNTEAFF	TRBJ1-1	TRBV19
CAWMGGWGSEQYF	TRBJ2-7	TRBV30
CASSQDGTDTQYF	TRBJ2-3	TRBV3-1/TRBV3-2
CASGGGPSQGYTQYF	TRBJ2-3	TRBV12-5
CASSQDGRGTGYTF	TRBJ1-2	TRBV14
CASSSIGTGEKNEQFF	TRBJ2-1	TRBV7-9
CASSSSGGSYNEQFF	TRBJ2-1	TRBV6-5
CASNPLQGLGGYTF	TRBJ1-2	TRBV28
CASSFSGRAGKDTQYF	TRBJ2-3	TRBV27
CASSQDVVTDYNEQFF	TRBJ2-1	TRBV14
CASSSGTMTQGNEQFF	TRBJ2-1	TRBV7-2
CASSLVAYNSPLHF	TRBJ1-6	TRBV5-4
CASSFSGGGGSETQYF	TRBJ2-5	TRBV7-2
CASSQDTGVGQPQHF	TRBJ1-5	TRBV4-3
CASSLVGSAQETQYF	TRBJ2-5	TRBV7-9
CATSRRAGGLADTQYF	TRBJ2-3	TRBV15
CASSARGGAFYGYTF	TRBJ1-2	TRBV28
CASSVDLNSPLHF	TRBJ1-6	TRBV9
CASRPAGLGQFF	TRBJ2-1	TRBV2
CASSVDGQGRQPQHF	TRBJ1-5	TRBV9
CASSLDAGVGGANVLTF	TRBJ2-6	TRBV11-2
CATSDLQGPTYGYTF	TRBJ1-2	TRBV24-1
CASTGTGHSNQPQHF	TRBJ1-5	TRBV2
CSVYGQKHGTIRHGYTF	TRBJ1-2	TRBV29-1
CASSLAGGNTGELFF	TRBJ2-2	TRBV21-1
CASSPLYTGDYGYTF	TRBJ1-2	TRBV18
CASSLRLAGADTQYF	TRBJ2-3	TRBV5-1
CASSLGTENYGYTF	TRBJ1-2	TRBV11-2
CASQTGNSNQPQHF	TRBJ1-5	TRBV7-9
CASSPPPAGITDTQYF	TRBJ2-3	TRBV18
CASSLGLGPREQYF	TRBJ2-7	TRBV5-6
CASSLGPGGDGNTIYF	TRBJ1-3	TRBV5-1
CASSRVTGTGGRNEQFF	TRBJ2-1	TRBV19
CASSQGTSGDSTDTQYF	TRBJ2-3	TRBV3-1/TRBV3-2
CASSQFPGLAGSYEQYF	TRBJ2-7	TRBV5-1
CASSQGLSGRAPNEQFF	TRBJ2-1	TRBV19
CASSSTSGGSYNEQFF	TRBJ2-1	TRBV7-9
CASLNRGRWAGNTIYF	TRBJ1-3	TRBV30
CASSPRQGLLADTQYF	TRBJ2-3	TRBV5-4